One and the same sample provided the 27 T cell receptor beta chains below, sequenced in a study of T cells after posttransplantation cyclophosphamide. Treatment was busulfan-fludarabine conditioning, a marrow graft, and cyclophosphamide on days +3 and +4. This table comes from immunoSEQ multiplex PCR, and its TCRdb copy is limited to in-frame clones, with some not included. The sample lists some 15,000 clones; 60% to 80% were seen once. Sequencing was performed on CD8+ T cells sorted from PBMCs, taken just over 1,900 days after a stem cell transplant with posttransplant cyclophosphamide. These receptors were taken from a female patient in her 40s who received an allogeneic stem cell transplant from a related donor, was CMV-positive, and had no GVHD. Some T cells may trace back to the graft donor.

The chain has TRBV27 and TRBJ2-2, with 9 bases aligning to TRBD1. Germline-derived CDR1 and CDR2 are MNHEY and SMNVEV (reference sequence). Trimming at V came to 7 bases and at J to 7 bases, leaving 10 bases not matched to a gene. This CDR3 contains 15 residues. CDR3 nucleotides: TGTGCCAGCAAAGGGAACAGGGGGCCGGGCGGGGAGCTGTTTTTT. The encoded protein is CASKGNRGPGGELFF.

The V call is TRBV5-5, the J call TRBJ2-7, with 12 nucleotides matching TRBD2. This CDR3 comprises 17 residues. J was trimmed by 1 base and V by 4 bases; bases with no gene match: 9. CDR1 and CDR2 (germline): SGHKS, YYEKEE (reference sequence). DNA of the CDR3: TGTGCCAGCAGCCCGGGGACTAGCGGGCTTATATCCTACGAGCAGTACTTC. This translates into CASSPGTSGLISYEQYF.

V is TRBV11-3 and J is TRBJ2-2; perhaps TRBD2 as D (5 bases). Trimming shortened V by 2 bases and J by 8 bases, and 6 bases separated the two germline ends. The germline V gene has CDR1 SGHNT and CDR2 YENEEA. CDR3 length equals 12 residues. The CDR3 DNA follows: TGTGCCAGCAGCTTACCGGGAGGGGAGCTGTTTTTT. Protein: CASSLPGGELFF.

V gene TRBV7-3 combines with J gene TRBJ2-2; TRBD1 aligns across 7 bases. The CDR3 is 13 amino acids. The V and J ends lost 5 bases and 6 bases, in that order; junction bases with no gene match: 3. Germline values: CDR1 SGHTA, CDR2 FQGTGA. The CDR3 sequence is CASSTTGSGELFF. DNA for the CDR3: TGTGCCAGCAGCACGACAGGGTCCGGGGAGCTGTTTTTT.

The CDR3 here is CASSRGTGVGDTQYF. CDR3 DNA sequence: TGTGCCAGCAGCCGAGGGACAGGGGTTGGAGATACGCAGTATTTT. This chain links TRBV7-9 with TRBJ2-3, with 10 bases matching TRBD1. Per germline, CDR1 SEHNR and CDR2 FQNEAQ (reference sequence). After removal of 5 bases from V and 5 bases from J, the junction contained 7 bases not matched to a gene. CDR3 size: 15 residues.

This clone appeared once. The rearrangement joins TRBV10-3 to TRBJ2-7; 9 positions match TRBD1. The V gene end was trimmed by 5 bases and the J gene end by 5 bases; junction bases not matched to a gene: 7. This CDR3 contains 14 residues. Germline loops: CDR1 ENHRY, CDR2 SYGVKD. The CDR3 DNA sequence: TGTGCCATCAGTTCTCTTGACAGGGGGGACGAGCAGTACTTC. Translation: CAISSLDRGDEQYF.

This clone was seen a handful of times. The chain links TRBV10-2 to TRBJ2-2; D is perhaps TRBD2 (7 bases). In germline, CDR1 is WSHSY, CDR2 SAAADI. Trimming took off 0 bases at V and 7 bases at J, with 15 bases between the two ends. The CDR3 consists of 16 residues. The CDR3 reads CASSESPGGLGGELFF. The CDR3, as DNA: TGCGCCAGCAGTGAGTCGCCGGGGGGCCTCGGCGGGGAGCTGTTTTTT.

The chain couples TRBV11-2 to TRBJ1-2; 7 bases match TRBD1. With V trimmed by 1 base and J by 8 bases, 16 bases remained unmatched. The germline CDR1 and CDR2 sequences are SGHAT and FQNNGV. The CDR3 extends over 17 amino acids. CDR3 DNA sequence: TGTGCCAGCAGCTTAGCTGACCACGTATACAGGGGTAGCGGCTACACCTTC. Translating it yields CASSLADHVYRGSGYTF.

There are a few counts of this clone. The rearrangement joins TRBV4-1 to TRBJ1-1; 7 nucleotides agree with TRBD1. The CDR3 has 13 residues. Germline V CDR1 and CDR2: MGHRA, YSYEKL. J gave up 4 bases and V 5 bases, and 4 bases lay outside the gene matches. As DNA, the CDR3 is TGCGCCAGCAGCGACAGGGAAGTCACTGAAGCTTTCTTT. Translated, it gives CASSDREVTEAFF.

This clone was detected only a few times. The rearrangement links TRBV11-2 to TRBJ1-1; the D gene is possibly TRBD1 (5 bases). CDR3 length: 14 amino acids. Germline V gene data show CDR1 as SGHAT and CDR2 as FQNNGV. V gave up 5 bases and J gave up 5 bases, with 15 bases separating them. The CDR3 nucleotides are TGTGCCAGCAGCCCAACACTGGGGGGGACTGAAGCTTTCTTT. Encoded protein: CASSPTLGGTEAFF.

This clone was detected a few times. V is TRBV9 and J is TRBJ2-7; D is possibly TRBD1 (6 bases). This CDR3 contains 16 residues. Germline V gives CDR1 SGDLS, CDR2 YYNGEE. V was pared by 5 bases and J by 1 base, with 19 bases between. CDR3 DNA: TGTGCCAGCAGTGAAGCGCTACAGGGATTGTCCTACGAGCAGTACTTC. It yields the protein CASSEALQGLSYEQYF.

The V call is TRBV14, the J call TRBJ1-1; tentatively, D is TRBD1 (6 bases). V lost 0 bases and J 7 bases, leaving 15 bases between the germline ends. Germline CDR1 SGHDN, CDR2 FVKESK. The CDR3 contains 15 residues. The CDR3 sequence is CASSQDRGGHYEAFF. CDR3 coding DNA: TGTGCCAGCAGCCAAGATCGGGGGGGGCATTATGAAGCTTTCTTT. The entire variable domain, with the rest obtained from reference TRBV14 and TRBJ1-1, is as follows: EAGVTQFPSHSVIEKGQTVTLRCDPISGHDNLYWYRRVMGKEIKFLLHFVKESKQDESGMPNNRFLAERTGGTYSTLKVQPAELEDSGVYFCASSQDRGGHYEAFFGQGTRLTVV.

J is TRBJ2-1 and V is TRBV12-5; TRBD2 agrees at 11 bases. V shed 1 base and J 7 bases; nucleotides not matched to a gene: 3. The CDR3 is made up of 15 amino acids. Germline V gives CDR1 LGHNT, CDR2 FRNRAP. The CDR3 coding sequence is TGTGCTAGTGGTTTGGCTAGCGGGGGGTATAATGAGCAGTTCTTC. Translated: CASGLASGGYNEQFF.

The table lists this clone with a few counts. This rearrangement joins TRBV27 to TRBJ2-7, with 16 positions matching TRBD2. The V segment lost 1 base and the J segment 9 bases; nucleotides outside the gene matches: 6. Germline V gene lookup returns CDR1 MNHEY and CDR2 SMNVEV (reference sequence). This CDR3 comprises 16 residues. CDR3 in amino acids: CASSLLGTSGGVLQYF. In nucleotides, the CDR3 is TGTGCCAGCAGTTTATTGGGGACTAGCGGGGGGGTTCTGCAGTACTTC.

The V gene is TRBV27, the J gene TRBJ2-7; 12 nucleotides agree with TRBD2. Germline trimming cut 5 bases from V and 7 bases from J; bases unmatched to any gene: 9. There are 15 residues in the CDR3. The germline V gene encodes CDR1 MNHEY and CDR2 SMNVEV (reference sequence). CDR3 sequence reads: CASSTRASGGVEQYF. In DNA, the CDR3 is TGTGCCAGCAGTACCCGAGCTAGCGGGGGGGTGGAGCAGTACTTC.

V and J are TRBV7-6 and TRBJ2-3; tentative D call: TRBD1 (5 bases). The CDR3 has 18 amino acids. Germline CDR1 and CDR2: SGHVS and FNYEAQ. V lost 4 bases, J lost 4 bases, and 24 bases lay in between. CDR3 sequence reads: CASSSAPGPGPPPDTQYF. CDR3 in DNA: TGTGCCAGCAGCTCCGCTCCGGGCCCAGGGCCTCCCCCAGATACGCAGTATTTT.

The chain links TRBV10-3 to TRBJ1-5, with 8 bases fitting TRBD1. Germline V gene data show CDR1 as ENHRY and CDR2 as SYGVKD. This CDR3 is built from 15 residues. V was clipped by 5 bases and J by 4 bases; unmatched bases: 7. The CDR3 bases are TGTGCCATCAGTCAACAGGACAGGGAGAATCAGCCCCAGCATTTT. Translating it yields CAISQQDRENQPQHF.

The J gene is TRBJ2-6, the V gene TRBV29-1, with D possibly TRBD2 on 6 matching bases. There are 17 residues in the CDR3. Germline V gene data show CDR1 as SQVTM and CDR2 as ANQGSEA. V was clipped by 0 bases and J by 0 bases, with 12 bases between them. The CDR3 spells CSVEDRDFGSGANVLTF. The CDR3 coding sequence is TGCAGCGTTGAAGACCGGGACTTTGGCTCTGGGGCCAACGTCCTGACTTTC.

The genes are TRBV5-1 and TRBJ2-1, with 11 bases that match TRBD2. Unmatched junction bases numbered 8, after V lost 3 bases and J lost 9 bases. Germline V gives CDR1 SGHRS, CDR2 YFSETQ. This CDR3 has 15 amino acids. DNA for the CDR3: TGCGCCAGCAGCTGGGGAACTAGCGGGGGTCTTGAGCAGTTCTTC. Translating gives CASSWGTSGGLEQFF.

The rearrangement links TRBV27 to TRBJ2-1, with 11 bases aligning to TRBD2. From germline, CDR1 is MNHEY and CDR2 SMNVEV (reference sequence). CDR3 length: 18 residues. V dropped 4 bases and J dropped 0; count of bases not matched to a gene: 8. The CDR3: CASSSLAGGKSSYNEQFF. The DNA for the CDR3 is TGTGCCAGCAGTTCGCTAGCGGGGGGCAAGAGCTCCTACAATGAGCAGTTCTTC.

The sample holds a few counts of this clone. The V gene is TRBV7-9, the J gene TRBJ1-2, with D hard to call. Deletions cut 3 bases from V and 3 bases from J, with 5 bases between. The germline CDR1 and CDR2 sequences are SEHNR and FQNEAQ (reference sequence). The CDR3 sequence is 12 residues long. The CDR3 sequence is CASSFRDYGYTF. CDR3 DNA sequence: TGTGCCAGCAGCTTCCGGGACTATGGCTACACCTTC.

The rearrangement links TRBV4-2 to TRBJ1-5, with D unresolved. The CDR3 has 19 residues. The germline gives CDR1 LGHNA, CDR2 YNFKEQ. Trimming removed 1 base from V and 1 base from J, with 20 bases in between. The CDR3 DNA reads TGTGCCAGCAGCCAAGTGTATTATCACGTAGAATCAAGCAATCAGCCCCAGCATTTT. Translated: CASSQVYYHVESSNQPQHF.

The gene calls are TRBV6-1 and TRBJ1-2; 7 bases are shared with TRBD1. The CDR3 spans 17 residues. Trimming removed 1 base from V and 4 bases from J; junction bases left unmatched: 12. Germline assignment: CDR1 MNHNS and CDR2 SASEGT. CDR3 sequence (DNA): TGTGCCAGCAGTGAAGAGTATGGGACAGTTCTATCCTATGGCTACACCTTC. Translated, it gives CASSEEYGTVLSYGYTF.

In the case of this clone: The same CDR3 is also encoded by other DNA sequences in this sample. This chain joins TRBV4-2 and TRBJ2-7, with a tentative D call TRBD2 (6 bases). The V and J ends lost 0 bases and 7 bases respectively, with 13 bases between them. The CDR3 sequence is 14 residues long. Germline V lookup: CDR1 LGHNA, CDR2 YNFKEQ. The CDR3 nucleotides read TGTGCCAGCAGCCAAGATGGCGGGGCGGGGGAGCAGTACTTC. As protein: CASSQDGGAGEQYF.

The chain is built from TRBV5-4 and TRBJ2-5, with 9 bases matching TRBD2. V lost 4 bases to trimming and J lost 1 base; unmatched junction nucleotides: 8. The CDR3 is made up of 16 amino acids. From germline, CDR1 is SGHNT and CDR2 YYREEE (reference sequence). The CDR3 reads CASSSERGAPQETQYF. The CDR3, as DNA: TGTGCCAGCAGCAGTGAGCGGGGGGCACCCCAAGAGACCCAGTACTTC.

The rearrangement uses TRBV2 and TRBJ1-3; D remains unclear. V gave up 4 bases and J gave up 0 bases, with 4 bases separating them. This CDR3 comprises 13 residues. In germline, CDR1 is SNHLY, CDR2 FYNNEI. DNA for the CDR3: TGTGCCAGCAGTGGTAACTCTGGAAACACCATATATTTT. Translating it yields CASSGNSGNTIYF.

This clone was counted a few times. The rearrangement joins TRBV11-2 to TRBJ1-4; D is ambiguous. Germline V gene lookup returns CDR1 SGHAT and CDR2 FQNNGV. The V end was cut by 4 bases, the J end by 7 bases, with 10 bases between. CDR3 length: 13 residues. The CDR3, as DNA: TGTGCCAGCAGCTCACTCTGGGCTGAAAAACTGTTTTTT. This encodes CASSSLWAEKLFF.